A single sample gave rise to the 11 T cell receptor beta chains below, sequenced in a study of T cell clonality in common variable immunodeficiency. Measured with immunoSEQ multiplex PCR; TCRdb has only the in-frame clones, and not every one. This sample has some 40,000 clones, each found more than once. Specimen: peripheral blood mononuclear cells. The receptor source for this set is a person aged 18-70 years in good health.

The sample holds many counts of this clone. Read coverage stops 3 residues before the CDR3 terminus; the germline J gene supplies the remainder. The chain is built from TRBV5-1 and TRBJ1-1; D gene unclear. CDR1 SGHRS and CDR2 YFSETQ come from the germline V gene. The CDR3 covers 15 residues. V lost 0 bases and J 1 base, leaving 10 bases between the germline ends. The sequenced CDR3 bases are TGCGCCAGCAGCTTGGGGCCAGCGGGGAACACTGAA. Amino acids: CASSLGPAGNTE. The CDR3 in full is CASSLGPAGNTEAFF.

This clone occurred many times. The CDR3 bases that were read are TGTGCCTGGAGTAAACACATTGGAAACACC. Protein sequence: CAWSKHIGNT. The complete CDR3 sequence is CAWSKHIGNTIYF. The chain is built from TRBV30 and TRBJ1-3; D is unresolved. Sequencing ends 3 residues short of the CDR3 end; the germline J gene provides the rest. Germline V gene lookup returns CDR1 GTSNPN and CDR2 SVGIG (reference sequence). The CDR3 covers 13 residues. The ends were cut back, 2 bases at V and 3 bases at J, with 8 bases in the middle.

This clone has at least ten counts. The read finishes 3 residues shy of the CDR3 end, and the germline J gene is used to complete it. V usage is TRBV28 and J usage is TRBJ2-5; D is ambiguous. The CDR3 runs to 13 residues. Trimming left V 7 bases short and J 1 base short, with 10 bases between. Germline CDR1 is MDHEN and CDR2 is SYDVKM. Partial CDR3 DNA: TGTGCCAGCATTTCAGCTAGCCAAGAGACC. This gives the protein CASISASQET. The whole CDR3 protein reads CASISASQETQYF.

This clone came up many times. The read is 3 residues too short to cover the CDR3 end, so that end is filled in from the germline J gene. The J gene is TRBJ2-5, the V gene TRBV5-5; D perhaps matches TRBD2 (6 bases). This CDR3 contains 14 residues. Germline V gene data show CDR1 as SGHKS and CDR2 as YYEKEE (reference sequence). The V end lost 0 bases, the J end lost 5 bases, and 11 bases lay between the germline ends. CDR3 DNA, as far as it was read: TGTGCCAGCAGCTTGGGGCGGGATGGGGAGACC. Protein: CASSLGRDGET. The full CDR3 reads CASSLGRDGETQYF.

The sample holds many counts of this clone. The read halts 3 residues ahead of the CDR3 end, with the missing end drawn from the germline J gene. The chain has TRBV30 and TRBJ1-4; possible D gene TRBD1, 5 bases. The germline V gene has CDR1 GTSNPN and CDR2 SVGIG (reference sequence). The CDR3 is made up of 12 amino acids. The covered CDR3 bases are TGTGCCTGGGGGGACTTGGGGGGGAAA. It encodes CAWGDLGGK. The whole CDR3 reads CAWGDLGGKLFF. Variable domain in full (rest from reference TRBV30 and TRBJ1-4): SQTIHQWPATLVQPVGSPLSLECTVEGTSNPNLYWYRQAAGRGLQLLFYSVGIGQISSEVPQNLSASRPQDRQFILSSKKLLLSDSGFYLCAWGDLGGKLFFGSGTQLSVL.

This clone was found many times. The CDR3 extends 3 residues past the end of the read, so its final part is completed from the germline J gene. V usage is TRBV5-6 and J usage is TRBJ2-7; D unclear. V was shortened by 2 bases and J by 3 bases, with 12 bases between the two germline ends. CDR1 and CDR2 from the germline V gene are SGHDT and YYEEEE. This CDR3 has 14 amino acids. The covered CDR3 bases are TGTGCCAGCAGCTTATCACAGTTAAACTACGAG. It translates to CASSLSQLNYE. The entire CDR3 reads CASSLSQLNYEQYF.

This clone showed up many times. The sequence runs out 3 residues before the end of the CDR3; the remainder is reconstructed from the germline J gene. The chain is built from TRBV30 and TRBJ1-1; D perhaps matches TRBD1 (5 bases). CDR1 is GTSNPN, CDR2 SVGIG, per germline (reference sequence). Trimming left V 1 base short and J 0 bases short, with 9 bases between. The CDR3 covers 14 residues. The sequenced CDR3 bases are TGTGCCTGGAGTGGGGGCAGGGTGAACACTGAA. Protein sequence: CAWSGGRVNTE. The complete CDR3 protein is CAWSGGRVNTEAFF.

In this sample, this clone turned up many times. The read halts 3 residues ahead of the CDR3 end, with the missing end drawn from the germline J gene. The V gene is TRBV28, the J gene TRBJ2-1; 7 nucleotides agree with TRBD2. The ends lost 3 bases at V and 6 bases at J; junction bases unmatched: 5. CDR1 and CDR2 (germline): MDHEN, SYDVKM. There are 14 residues in the CDR3. CDR3 sequence: CASSLSGLLNEQFF. The part of the CDR3 DNA that was read is TGTGCCAGCAGTTTGTCGGGACTACTCAATGAG.

About this clone itself: The junction shows a germline mismatch at one end, possibly a read error. Read coverage stops 3 residues before the CDR3 terminus; the germline J gene supplies the remainder. V gene TRBV7-9 combines with J gene TRBJ2-2, with D tentatively TRBD1 (6 bases). The V gene's germline CDR1 is SEHNR and CDR2 FQNEAQ (reference sequence). This CDR3 has 14 residues. CDR3 DNA, as far as it was read: TGTGCCAGCAGCATAGCGCAGGGGAATGAAAAG. As protein: CASSIAQGNEK. The entire CDR3 reads CASSIAQGNEKLFF.

Concerning this clone itself: From the germline J gene comes the end of the CDR3, since the read stops 3 residues before it. V is TRBV6-1 and J is TRBJ1-2; D not resolved. The CDR3 consists of 14 residues. Germline CDR1 and CDR2: MNHNS and SASEGT. The sequenced CDR3 bases are TGTGCCAGCAGTGAAGGGTACGAGCCCGATACC. This sequence encodes CASSEGYEPDT. The CDR3 reads in full as CASSEGYEPDTYTF.

With respect to this clone: The sequence runs out 3 residues before the end of the CDR3; the remainder is reconstructed from the germline J gene. V is TRBV7-8 and J is TRBJ2-1; perhaps TRBD1 as D (6 bases). Germline lookup yields CDR1 SGHVS and CDR2 FQNEAQ. Trimming took 0 bases from V and 7 from J, leaving 19 bases between them. The CDR3 is 17 amino acids. Incomplete CDR3 DNA: TGTGCCAGCAGCTTAGCCCTGAAGATGGGGGCGAGAAATGAG. As protein: CASSLALKMGARNE. The CDR3 as a whole reads CASSLALKMGARNEQFF.